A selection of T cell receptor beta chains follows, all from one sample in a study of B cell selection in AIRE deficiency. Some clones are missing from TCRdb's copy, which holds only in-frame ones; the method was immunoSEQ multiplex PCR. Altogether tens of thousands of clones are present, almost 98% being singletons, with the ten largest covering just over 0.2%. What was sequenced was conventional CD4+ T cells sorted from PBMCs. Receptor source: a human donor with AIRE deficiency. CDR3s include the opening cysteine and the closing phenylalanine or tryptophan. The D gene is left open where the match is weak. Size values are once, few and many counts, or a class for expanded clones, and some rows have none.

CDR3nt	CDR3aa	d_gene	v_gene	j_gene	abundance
TGTGCCAGCACCCGGGGGGGTAATCAGCCCCAGCATTTT	CASTRGGNQPQHF	NA	TRBV28	TRBJ1-5	NA
TGTGCCATCAGTCGACTAGCGGGAGACAATGAGCAGTTCTTC	CAISRLAGDNEQFF	TRBD2	TRBV10-3	TRBJ2-1	NA
TGTGCCAGCAGTTTAAGGGAGGCGGGGCCGAGGGTCCGTCCTCGCAATGAGCAGTTCTTC	CASSLREAGPRVRPRNEQFF	NA	TRBV28	TRBJ2-1	NA
TGCGCCAGCAGCCCAGGGACTAGCGCCAGCTCCTACGAGCAGTACTTC	CASSPGTSASSYEQYF	TRBD2	TRBV5-1	TRBJ2-7	NA
TGCGCCAGCAGCCCGATAGGGGAAAAACTGTTTTTT	CASSPIGEKLFF	NA	TRBV4-1	TRBJ1-4	NA
TGCGCCAGCAGCCCCTCTCGGGGACTCCAACAAGAGACCCAGTACTTC	CASSPSRGLQQETQYF	NA	TRBV4-1	TRBJ2-5	NA
TGTGCCAGCAGCAAAGAAAACGGGACCATTCCAGGCGACACTGAAGCTTTCTTT	CASSKENGTIPGDTEAFF	NA	TRBV21-1	TRBJ1-1	NA
TGCGCCAGCAGCCATGTACACAGGGACTATGGCTACACCTTC	CASSHVHRDYGYTF	NA	TRBV4-3	TRBJ1-2	NA
TGTGCCAGCAGCTCGTCTAGCGCCAATGAGCAGTTCTTC	CASSSSSANEQFF	NA	TRBV7-2	TRBJ2-1	NA
TGTGCCAGCACCTTTATTCAACGCACAGATACGCAGTATTTT	CASTFIQRTDTQYF	NA	TRBV5-4	TRBJ2-3	NA
TGTGCCAGCAGGACTAGCGGGATGGGTGAGCAGTACTTC	CASRTSGMGEQYF	TRBD2	TRBV28	TRBJ2-7	NA
TGTGCCAGCAAACACAATTTGAACACTGAAGCTTTCTTT	CASKHNLNTEAFF	NA	TRBV6-6	TRBJ1-1	NA
TGTGCCAGCAGTCCTGGTGAGCAGTTCTTC	CASSPGEQFF	NA	TRBV2	TRBJ2-1	NA
TGTGCCAGCAGCTTGACAGGTCCCGCTAATGAAAAACTGTTTTTT	CASSLTGPANEKLFF	NA	TRBV25-1	TRBJ1-4	once
TGCGCCAGCAGCCAAACCAGGTACAATCAGCCCCAGCATTTT	CASSQTRYNQPQHF	NA	TRBV4-1	TRBJ1-5	once
TGTGCCAGCAGCACTGGGGACATTCCTGGAAACACCATATATTTT	CASSTGDIPGNTIYF	NA	TRBV9	TRBJ1-3	NA
TGTGCCAGCAGCTTAAACTATCAGGGGGCCCAGTACTTC	CASSLNYQGAQYF	TRBD1	TRBV7-2	TRBJ2-5	NA
TGTGCCAGCTCGTCCCGGGACAGAACGAACACTGAAGCTTTCTTT	CASSSRDRTNTEAFF	TRBD1	TRBV7-9	TRBJ1-1	NA
TGTGCCAGCAGTTACCCGGGACAGGGATACACTGAAGCTTTCTTT	CASSYPGQGYTEAFF	TRBD1	TRBV6-6	TRBJ1-1	NA
TGTGCCAGCAGCGGAGGACAGGTGTATAATTCACCCCTCCACTTT	CASSGGQVYNSPLHF	TRBD1	TRBV9	TRBJ1-6	NA
TGTGCCAGCAGTGAAGCTACAGGGACGGGCTTATTGAGCAATCAGCCCCAGCATTTT	CASSEATGTGLLSNQPQHF	NA	TRBV6-1	TRBJ1-5	NA
TGTGCCAGCAGCTTAATGCCCCTCGTGGGAGGGCCGGAGACCGGGGAGCTGTTTTTT	CASSLMPLVGGPETGELFF	TRBD2	TRBV7-8	TRBJ2-2	NA
TGTGCCAGTAGTTTTGGGCAGGGGGGTGAAAAACTGTTTTTT	CASSFGQGGEKLFF	TRBD1	TRBV19	TRBJ1-4	NA
TGTGCCAGCAGCGGTGCCGGACTAGCGGGGGACAATGAGCAGTTCTTC	CASSGAGLAGDNEQFF	TRBD2	TRBV7-8	TRBJ2-1	NA
TGTGCCAGCAGCTTGGGTCCACAAGTCAACTATGGCTACACCTTC	CASSLGPQVNYGYTF	NA	TRBV5-4	TRBJ1-2	NA
TGTGCCAGTAGTACTGACAGAAATCAGCCCCAGCATTTT	CASSTDRNQPQHF	NA	TRBV19	TRBJ1-5	NA
TGTGCCAGCAGGCTGCAGGGAGGACACTATGGCTACACCTTC	CASRLQGGHYGYTF	NA	TRBV6-1	TRBJ1-2	NA
TGTGCCAGCAGCCCCAGGACCCTTCCCTTCGAGCAGTACTTC	CASSPRTLPFEQYF	NA	TRBV11-2	TRBJ2-7	NA
TGTGCCAGCAGGAAACAGGGGGCTCTACGTGGCTACACCTTC	CASRKQGALRGYTF	TRBD1	TRBV28	TRBJ1-2	NA
TGTGCCAGCAGCCAAGGGTTCGAGCAGTACTTC	CASSQGFEQYF	NA	TRBV28	TRBJ2-7	NA
TGTGCCAGCACCTCCGGGACTAGGGGGAGCACAGATACGCAGTATTTT	CASTSGTRGSTDTQYF	TRBD2	TRBV7-2	TRBJ2-3	NA
TGTGCCAGCAGCGGGGTAACAGATACGCAGTATTTT	CASSGVTDTQYF	NA	TRBV6-1	TRBJ2-3	NA
TGTGCCACCAGCGACCCAGGAGGGCGATTGGGGTACGAGCAGTACTTC	CATSDPGGRLGYEQYF	NA	TRBV15	TRBJ2-7	once
TGTGCCAGCAGTTTTGCAGGGGGCTCTGGAAACACCATATATTTT	CASSFAGGSGNTIYF	TRBD1	TRBV28	TRBJ1-3	NA
TGTGCCAGCAGCTTAAGGGTTACGGGAGCAGCTTCAACTAATGAAAAACTGTTTTTT	CASSLRVTGAASTNEKLFF	NA	TRBV5-6	TRBJ1-4	NA
TGTGCCAGCAGCTTGGGACTAGCGGGGACCCAGACCCAGTACTTC	CASSLGLAGTQTQYF	TRBD2	TRBV7-6	TRBJ2-5	NA
TGTGCCAGCAGCGTAGGGGGCGGGTTCTCCTACAATGAGCAGTTCTTC	CASSVGGGFSYNEQFF	NA	TRBV9	TRBJ2-1	NA
TGTGCCAGCAGGGATACAGGGGGCTTGGGCTACACCTTC	CASRDTGGLGYTF	TRBD1	TRBV6-5	TRBJ1-2	NA